The 27 T cell receptor beta chains given below trace back to one sample, sequenced in a study of control samples from healthy donors and cancer patients. TCRdb's table, derived via immunoSEQ multiplex PCR, lists solely in-frame clones and lacks some. The table lists about 61,000 clones, nearly 90% of them singletons. Sequencing was done on a sample of PBMCs. The origin of the receptors is a man aged 55-75 years with colorectal cancer.

The genes are TRBV2 and TRBJ1-6, with D possibly TRBD1 on 5 matching bases. The CDR3 runs to 13 residues. V was cut by 8 bases and J by 7 bases, with 12 bases left in between. The germline V gene has CDR1 SNHLY and CDR2 FYNNEI. The CDR3 sequence is CASLQEVNSPLHF. CDR3 coding DNA: TGTGCCAGCCTACAGGAGGTGAATTCACCCCTCCACTTT.

This clone appeared a single time. The chain recombines TRBV30 with TRBJ1-3, with 8 positions matching TRBD1. The CDR3 consists of 15 residues. V shed 0 bases, J shed 3 bases, and the junction held 4 bases outside the gene matches. Germline CDR1 and CDR2: GTSNPN and SVGIG (reference sequence). CDR3 DNA: TGTGCCTGGAGTGTACCCGGGACAGGTGGAAACACCATATATTTT. Its translation is CAWSVPGTGGNTIYF.

The rearrangement joins TRBV7-9 to TRBJ2-2; unclear D gene. Looked up from germline, CDR1 is SEHNR and CDR2 is FQNEAQ (reference sequence). The CDR3 covers 15 residues. V was pared by 1 base and J by 0 bases, with 6 bases between. The CDR3 region is CASSLGLSNTGELFF. CDR3 in DNA: TGTGCCAGCAGCTTAGGGCTTTCGAACACCGGGGAGCTGTTTTTT. Together with reference TRBV7-9 and TRBJ2-2, the CDR3 gives the full variable domain: DTGVSQNPRHKITKRGQNVTFRCDPISEHNRLYWYRQTLGQGPEFLTYFQNEAQLEKSRLLSDRFSAERPKGSFSTLEIQRTEQGDSAMYLCASSLGLSNTGELFFGEGSRLTVL.

The chain has TRBV4-1 and TRBJ2-3; D is uncertain. Germline V gene data show CDR1 as MGHRA and CDR2 as YSYEKL. The CDR3 spans 14 residues. Trimming cost V 5 bases and J 2 bases, with 11 bases left between them. The CDR3 sequence is CASSSLIPTDTQYF. The CDR3 DNA is TGCGCCAGCAGCTCACTTATCCCCACAGATACGCAGTATTTT.

The chain carries TRBV28 and TRBJ1-6; D gene uncertain. The CDR3 sequence is 14 residues long. CDR1 and CDR2 from the germline V gene are MDHEN and SYDVKM. V shed 4 bases and J shed 14 bases, with 18 bases lying between them. The DNA for the CDR3 is TGTGCCAGCAGTTCCCTTGGACGGCCCCAGTCCCTCCACTTT. Its translation is CASSSLGRPQSLHF.

The chain is built from TRBV27 and TRBJ2-7, with 8 bases fitting TRBD2. The ends lost 3 bases at V and 2 bases at J; junction bases unmatched: 6. Germline CDR1 MNHEY, CDR2 SMNVEV (reference sequence). The CDR3 consists of 15 residues. The CDR3: CASSFTTSGPYEQYF. DNA for the CDR3: TGTGCCAGCAGTTTCACCACTAGCGGTCCCTACGAGCAGTACTTC.

The CDR3 DNA follows: TGTGCCAGCAGCTTAGTAGCTACGCAGTATTTT. Amino acids: CASSLVATQYF. The chain joins TRBV11-2 to TRBJ2-3; D call uncertain. Between the trimmed V and J ends, which lost 1 base and 8 bases, there was a span of 4 bases. This CDR3 comprises 11 residues. CDR1 and CDR2 (germline): SGHAT, FQNNGV.

The chain employs TRBV3-1 (or the pseudogene TRBV3-2) and TRBJ2-1; D uncertain. V was trimmed by 3 bases and J by 6 bases, leaving 9 bases between them. Per the germline V gene, CDR1 is LGHDT and CDR2 is YNNKEL (reference sequence). The length of the CDR3 is 13 residues. The CDR3 coding sequence is TGTGCCAGCAGCCAGCTCGGGCCCAATGAGCAGTTCTTC. As protein: CASSQLGPNEQFF.

The rearrangement links TRBV6-5 to TRBJ2-3; 11 bases are shared with TRBD2. V was pared by 8 bases and J by 6 bases, with 10 bases of the junction left unmatched. CDR1 is MNHEY and CDR2 is SVGAGI in the germline V gene. The CDR3 length is 15 residues. The CDR3 here is CASSHSGGGSDTQYF. The CDR3 DNA is TGTGCCAGCTCCCATAGCGGGGGGGGGAGCGATACGCAGTATTTT.

The V gene is TRBV7-9, the J gene TRBJ2-3, with 7 bases fitting TRBD2. This CDR3 is built from 15 residues. Looked up from germline, CDR1 is SEHNR and CDR2 is FQNEAQ (reference sequence). Germline trimming cut 5 bases from V and 0 bases from J; bases unmatched to any gene: 5. The CDR3 reads CASSPLGGSTDTQYF. The CDR3 region has the DNA TGTGCCAGCAGCCCGTTGGGGGGGAGCACAGATACGCAGTATTTT.

This chain joins TRBV3-1 (or the pseudogene TRBV3-2) and TRBJ2-6; TRBD1 matches 9 bases. From germline, CDR1 is LGHDT and CDR2 YNNKEL (reference sequence). The CDR3 extends over 19 amino acids. The V gene end was trimmed by 4 bases and the J gene end by 0 bases; junction bases not matched to a gene: 10. The CDR3 is CASSPFRDRAGSGANVLTF. In nucleotides, the CDR3 is TGTGCCAGCAGCCCATTCCGGGACAGGGCGGGCTCTGGGGCCAACGTCCTGACTTTC.

The chain employs TRBV12-3 or TRBV12-4 and TRBJ1-1; weak D call: TRBD1 (5 bases). V lost 6 bases to trimming and J lost 3 bases, with 11 bases between them. The length of the CDR3 is 13 residues. DNA of the CDR3: TGTGCCAGCAGGGGGGAGAGAGACACTGAAGCTTTCTTT. Protein: CASRGERDTEAFF.

The chain employs TRBV18 and TRBJ2-1; TRBD2 might be the D (5 bases). Per the germline V gene, CDR1 is KGHSH and CDR2 is LQKENI. CDR3 length equals 14 residues. With 5 bases removed from V and 6 bases from J, the gap between germline ends came to 14 bases. The DNA for the CDR3 is TGTGCCAGCTCAGTAGCGATGATGGTCAATGAGCAGTTCTTC. Amino acid sequence: CASSVAMMVNEQFF.

The V gene is TRBV15, the J gene TRBJ2-5; D is unresolved. Germline V lookup: CDR1 LNHNV, CDR2 YYDKDF (reference sequence). This CDR3 is 12 amino acids long. The V end was cut by 0 bases, the J end by 5 bases, with 4 bases between. DNA of the CDR3: TGTGCCACCAGCAGAGACAAGGAGACCCAGTACTTC. The encoded protein is CATSRDKETQYF.

V and J are TRBV7-9 and TRBJ1-6; no firm D call. Germline V gene lookup returns CDR1 SEHNR and CDR2 FQNEAQ (reference sequence). The V end lost 2 bases, the J end lost 8 bases, and 4 bases lay between the germline ends. The CDR3 covers 12 residues. CDR3 nucleotide sequence: TGTGCCAGCAGCTTAATGGATTCACCCCTCCACTTT. It yields the protein CASSLMDSPLHF.

The J gene is TRBJ2-3, the V gene TRBV30, with a tentative D call TRBD2 (6 bases). This CDR3 comprises 14 residues. Germline values: CDR1 GTSNPN, CDR2 SVGIG (reference sequence). V lost 5 bases, J lost 0 bases, and 12 bases lay in between. The CDR3 loop is CAWSRGGSTDTQYF. The CDR3 nucleotides are TGTGCCTGGTCGCGGGGCGGGAGCACAGATACGCAGTATTTT.

The rearrangement links TRBV6-6 to TRBJ1-6; 10 positions agree with TRBD1. The CDR3 loop spans 15 amino acids. In germline, CDR1 is MNHNY, CDR2 SVGAGI (reference sequence). With 5 bases clipped from V and 9 bases from J, the junction kept 7 bases outside the gene matches. CDR3 DNA sequence: TGTGCCAGCAGTCGCGGACAGGGGGAGGGTTCACCCCTCCACTTT. Translation gives CASSRGQGEGSPLHF.

V gene TRBV7-9 combines with J gene TRBJ2-5; 7 nucleotides agree with TRBD2. CDR1 and CDR2 from the germline V gene are SEHNR and FQNEAQ (reference sequence). V was clipped by 11 bases and J by 5 bases; unmatched bases: 14. This CDR3 spans 14 amino acids. The CDR3, as DNA: TGTGCCGGGTCCGGGGGGACTCCTCGGGAGACCCAGTACTTC. Translation: CAGSGGTPRETQYF.

The chain combines TRBV11-3 with TRBJ2-1; TRBD1 matches at 8 bases. This CDR3 contains 16 residues. Unmatched junction bases numbered 7, after V lost 5 bases and J lost 1 base. Germline V gene data show CDR1 as SGHNT and CDR2 as YENEEA. The CDR3 DNA sequence: TGTGCCAGCAGCATCGGACAGGGACGGTCCTACAATGAGCAGTTCTTC. The encoded protein is CASSIGQGRSYNEQFF.

The chain carries TRBV9 and TRBJ1-3, with D perhaps TRBD1 (5 bases). Deletions cut 9 bases from V and 0 bases from J, with 16 bases between. Germline CDR1 SGDLS, CDR2 YYNGEE. The CDR3 is 15 residues long. CDR3 nucleotide sequence: TGTGCCATCACCCTAGGGGTTTTCTCTGGAAACACCATATATTTT. The encoded protein is CAITLGVFSGNTIYF.

CDR3 sequence reads: CASTQRVAYTDTQYF. The CDR3 coding sequence is TGTGCCAGCACCCAGAGGGTGGCTTACACAGATACGCAGTATTTT. The rearrangement joins TRBV6-5 to TRBJ2-3; D is perhaps TRBD2 (5 bases). The CDR3 totals 15 residues. Germline-derived CDR1 and CDR2 are MNHEY and SVGAGI. V was trimmed by 7 bases and J by 2 bases, leaving 16 bases between them.

V and J are TRBV2 and TRBJ1-1; the D gene is possibly TRBD1 (5 bases). The CDR3 is made up of 15 amino acids. Trimming stripped 2 bases from V and 1 base from J, with 11 bases between. The germline V gene has CDR1 SNHLY and CDR2 FYNNEI. The CDR3 sequence: CASSEFRGGNTEAFF. CDR3 nucleotides: TGTGCCAGCAGTGAATTTCGCGGGGGGAACACTGAAGCTTTCTTT. The full variable domain, with the rest looked up from reference TRBV2 and TRBJ1-1, is EPEVTQTPSHQVTQMGQEVILRCVPISNHLYFYWYRQILGQKVEFLVSFYNNEISEKSEIFDDQFSVERPDGSNFTLKIRSTKLEDSAMYFCASSEFRGGNTEAFFGQGTRLTVV.

The genes are TRBV7-9 and TRBJ2-3, with 8 positions matching TRBD2. V was pared by 4 bases and J by 3 bases, with 6 bases of the junction left unmatched. The germline V gene has CDR1 SEHNR and CDR2 FQNEAQ (reference sequence). This CDR3 contains 15 residues. DNA of the CDR3: TGTGCCAGCAGCTCGGGACTAGTTATAACAGATACGCAGTATTTT. This sequence encodes CASSSGLVITDTQYF. Using reference TRBV7-9 and TRBJ2-3 for the parts outside the CDR3, the full variable domain is DTGVSQNPRHKITKRGQNVTFRCDPISEHNRLYWYRQTLGQGPEFLTYFQNEAQLEKSRLLSDRFSAERPKGSFSTLEIQRTEQGDSAMYLCASSSGLVITDTQYFGPGTRLTVL.

The chain uses TRBV30 and TRBJ1-5; D is possibly TRBD1 (5 bases). The germline CDR1 and CDR2 sequences are GTSNPN and SVGIG (reference sequence). The V gene lost 2 bases and the J gene lost 3 bases, with 11 bases spanning the gap. This CDR3 contains 14 residues. CDR3 nucleotide sequence: TGTGCCTGGAGTTGGGGCGGAATCAATCAGCCCCAGCATTTT. Translation: CAWSWGGINQPQHF.

J is TRBJ2-7 and V is TRBV11-2; a possible D gene is TRBD1 (6 bases). CDR3 length equals 14 residues. V was cut by 4 bases and J by 4 bases, with 14 bases left in between. Germline CDR1 is SGHAT and CDR2 is FQNNGV. DNA of the CDR3: TGTGCCAGCAGCTCACAGGGTTCAAGGTACGAGCAGTACTTC. Amino acid sequence: CASSSQGSRYEQYF.

V usage is TRBV5-5 and J usage is TRBJ1-6, with D possibly matching TRBD1 (5 bases). The V gene's germline CDR1 is SGHKS and CDR2 YYEKEE (reference sequence). The CDR3 runs 18 residues. The V and J ends lost 4 bases and 0 bases respectively, with 17 bases between them. CDR3 residues: CASSPRDQLSSYNSPLHF. The CDR3 region has the DNA TGTGCCAGCAGCCCCCGGGACCAACTCAGCTCCTATAATTCACCCCTCCACTTT.

This clone showed up just once. The genes are TRBV19 and TRBJ2-7; 11 nucleotides align to TRBD2. The V gene end was trimmed by 5 bases and the J gene end by 5 bases; junction bases not matched to a gene: 5. This CDR3 is 14 amino acids long. From germline, CDR1 is LNHDA and CDR2 SQIVND (reference sequence). The CDR3: CASSFGLAGDEQYF. In DNA, the CDR3 is TGTGCCAGTAGTTTCGGACTAGCGGGCGACGAGCAGTACTTC.